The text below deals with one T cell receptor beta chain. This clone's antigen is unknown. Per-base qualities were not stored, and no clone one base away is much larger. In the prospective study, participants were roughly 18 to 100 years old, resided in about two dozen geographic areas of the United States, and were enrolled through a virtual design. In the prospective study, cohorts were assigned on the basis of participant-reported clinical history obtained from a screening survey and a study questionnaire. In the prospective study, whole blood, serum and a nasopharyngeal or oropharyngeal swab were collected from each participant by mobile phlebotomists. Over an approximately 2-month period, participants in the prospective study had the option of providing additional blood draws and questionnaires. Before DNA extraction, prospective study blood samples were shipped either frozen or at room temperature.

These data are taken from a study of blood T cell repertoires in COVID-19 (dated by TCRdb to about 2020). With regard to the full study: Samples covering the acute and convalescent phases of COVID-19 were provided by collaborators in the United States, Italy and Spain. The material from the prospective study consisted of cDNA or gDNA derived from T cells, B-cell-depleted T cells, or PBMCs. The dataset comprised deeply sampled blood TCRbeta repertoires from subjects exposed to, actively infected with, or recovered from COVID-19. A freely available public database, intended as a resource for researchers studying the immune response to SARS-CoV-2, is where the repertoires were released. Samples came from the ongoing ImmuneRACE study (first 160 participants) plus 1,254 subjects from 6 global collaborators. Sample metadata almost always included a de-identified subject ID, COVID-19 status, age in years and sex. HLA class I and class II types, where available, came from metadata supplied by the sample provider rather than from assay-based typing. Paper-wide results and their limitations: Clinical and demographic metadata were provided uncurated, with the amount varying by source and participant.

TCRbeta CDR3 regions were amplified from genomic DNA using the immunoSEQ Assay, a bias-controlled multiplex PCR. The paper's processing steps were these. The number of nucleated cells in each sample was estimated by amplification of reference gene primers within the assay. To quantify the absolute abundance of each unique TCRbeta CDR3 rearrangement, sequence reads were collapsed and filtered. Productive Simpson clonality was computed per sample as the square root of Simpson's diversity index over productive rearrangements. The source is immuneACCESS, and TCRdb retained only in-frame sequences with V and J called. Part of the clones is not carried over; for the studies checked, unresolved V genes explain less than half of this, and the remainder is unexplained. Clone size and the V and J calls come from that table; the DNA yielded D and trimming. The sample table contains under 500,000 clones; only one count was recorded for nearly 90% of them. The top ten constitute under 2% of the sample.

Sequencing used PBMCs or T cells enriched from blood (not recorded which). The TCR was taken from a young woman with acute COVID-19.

In nucleotide form, the sequence is TGTGCCAGCAGGCTGGGCAGGGGAAAATATAGCAATCAGCCCCAGCATTTT. Its translation reads: CASRLGRGKYSNQPQHF. The V and J genes are TRBV2 and TRBJ1-5; the D gene is possibly TRBD1, with 6 bases matching. Its CDR3 holds 17 amino acids, cysteine through phenylalanine. The DNA shown is the 51-base CDR3, in frame from base 1. As encoded in the germline V gene, CDR1 is SNHLY while CDR2 is FYNNEI. V loses 6 bases, J loses 0 bases, and the germline ends lie 18 bases apart.